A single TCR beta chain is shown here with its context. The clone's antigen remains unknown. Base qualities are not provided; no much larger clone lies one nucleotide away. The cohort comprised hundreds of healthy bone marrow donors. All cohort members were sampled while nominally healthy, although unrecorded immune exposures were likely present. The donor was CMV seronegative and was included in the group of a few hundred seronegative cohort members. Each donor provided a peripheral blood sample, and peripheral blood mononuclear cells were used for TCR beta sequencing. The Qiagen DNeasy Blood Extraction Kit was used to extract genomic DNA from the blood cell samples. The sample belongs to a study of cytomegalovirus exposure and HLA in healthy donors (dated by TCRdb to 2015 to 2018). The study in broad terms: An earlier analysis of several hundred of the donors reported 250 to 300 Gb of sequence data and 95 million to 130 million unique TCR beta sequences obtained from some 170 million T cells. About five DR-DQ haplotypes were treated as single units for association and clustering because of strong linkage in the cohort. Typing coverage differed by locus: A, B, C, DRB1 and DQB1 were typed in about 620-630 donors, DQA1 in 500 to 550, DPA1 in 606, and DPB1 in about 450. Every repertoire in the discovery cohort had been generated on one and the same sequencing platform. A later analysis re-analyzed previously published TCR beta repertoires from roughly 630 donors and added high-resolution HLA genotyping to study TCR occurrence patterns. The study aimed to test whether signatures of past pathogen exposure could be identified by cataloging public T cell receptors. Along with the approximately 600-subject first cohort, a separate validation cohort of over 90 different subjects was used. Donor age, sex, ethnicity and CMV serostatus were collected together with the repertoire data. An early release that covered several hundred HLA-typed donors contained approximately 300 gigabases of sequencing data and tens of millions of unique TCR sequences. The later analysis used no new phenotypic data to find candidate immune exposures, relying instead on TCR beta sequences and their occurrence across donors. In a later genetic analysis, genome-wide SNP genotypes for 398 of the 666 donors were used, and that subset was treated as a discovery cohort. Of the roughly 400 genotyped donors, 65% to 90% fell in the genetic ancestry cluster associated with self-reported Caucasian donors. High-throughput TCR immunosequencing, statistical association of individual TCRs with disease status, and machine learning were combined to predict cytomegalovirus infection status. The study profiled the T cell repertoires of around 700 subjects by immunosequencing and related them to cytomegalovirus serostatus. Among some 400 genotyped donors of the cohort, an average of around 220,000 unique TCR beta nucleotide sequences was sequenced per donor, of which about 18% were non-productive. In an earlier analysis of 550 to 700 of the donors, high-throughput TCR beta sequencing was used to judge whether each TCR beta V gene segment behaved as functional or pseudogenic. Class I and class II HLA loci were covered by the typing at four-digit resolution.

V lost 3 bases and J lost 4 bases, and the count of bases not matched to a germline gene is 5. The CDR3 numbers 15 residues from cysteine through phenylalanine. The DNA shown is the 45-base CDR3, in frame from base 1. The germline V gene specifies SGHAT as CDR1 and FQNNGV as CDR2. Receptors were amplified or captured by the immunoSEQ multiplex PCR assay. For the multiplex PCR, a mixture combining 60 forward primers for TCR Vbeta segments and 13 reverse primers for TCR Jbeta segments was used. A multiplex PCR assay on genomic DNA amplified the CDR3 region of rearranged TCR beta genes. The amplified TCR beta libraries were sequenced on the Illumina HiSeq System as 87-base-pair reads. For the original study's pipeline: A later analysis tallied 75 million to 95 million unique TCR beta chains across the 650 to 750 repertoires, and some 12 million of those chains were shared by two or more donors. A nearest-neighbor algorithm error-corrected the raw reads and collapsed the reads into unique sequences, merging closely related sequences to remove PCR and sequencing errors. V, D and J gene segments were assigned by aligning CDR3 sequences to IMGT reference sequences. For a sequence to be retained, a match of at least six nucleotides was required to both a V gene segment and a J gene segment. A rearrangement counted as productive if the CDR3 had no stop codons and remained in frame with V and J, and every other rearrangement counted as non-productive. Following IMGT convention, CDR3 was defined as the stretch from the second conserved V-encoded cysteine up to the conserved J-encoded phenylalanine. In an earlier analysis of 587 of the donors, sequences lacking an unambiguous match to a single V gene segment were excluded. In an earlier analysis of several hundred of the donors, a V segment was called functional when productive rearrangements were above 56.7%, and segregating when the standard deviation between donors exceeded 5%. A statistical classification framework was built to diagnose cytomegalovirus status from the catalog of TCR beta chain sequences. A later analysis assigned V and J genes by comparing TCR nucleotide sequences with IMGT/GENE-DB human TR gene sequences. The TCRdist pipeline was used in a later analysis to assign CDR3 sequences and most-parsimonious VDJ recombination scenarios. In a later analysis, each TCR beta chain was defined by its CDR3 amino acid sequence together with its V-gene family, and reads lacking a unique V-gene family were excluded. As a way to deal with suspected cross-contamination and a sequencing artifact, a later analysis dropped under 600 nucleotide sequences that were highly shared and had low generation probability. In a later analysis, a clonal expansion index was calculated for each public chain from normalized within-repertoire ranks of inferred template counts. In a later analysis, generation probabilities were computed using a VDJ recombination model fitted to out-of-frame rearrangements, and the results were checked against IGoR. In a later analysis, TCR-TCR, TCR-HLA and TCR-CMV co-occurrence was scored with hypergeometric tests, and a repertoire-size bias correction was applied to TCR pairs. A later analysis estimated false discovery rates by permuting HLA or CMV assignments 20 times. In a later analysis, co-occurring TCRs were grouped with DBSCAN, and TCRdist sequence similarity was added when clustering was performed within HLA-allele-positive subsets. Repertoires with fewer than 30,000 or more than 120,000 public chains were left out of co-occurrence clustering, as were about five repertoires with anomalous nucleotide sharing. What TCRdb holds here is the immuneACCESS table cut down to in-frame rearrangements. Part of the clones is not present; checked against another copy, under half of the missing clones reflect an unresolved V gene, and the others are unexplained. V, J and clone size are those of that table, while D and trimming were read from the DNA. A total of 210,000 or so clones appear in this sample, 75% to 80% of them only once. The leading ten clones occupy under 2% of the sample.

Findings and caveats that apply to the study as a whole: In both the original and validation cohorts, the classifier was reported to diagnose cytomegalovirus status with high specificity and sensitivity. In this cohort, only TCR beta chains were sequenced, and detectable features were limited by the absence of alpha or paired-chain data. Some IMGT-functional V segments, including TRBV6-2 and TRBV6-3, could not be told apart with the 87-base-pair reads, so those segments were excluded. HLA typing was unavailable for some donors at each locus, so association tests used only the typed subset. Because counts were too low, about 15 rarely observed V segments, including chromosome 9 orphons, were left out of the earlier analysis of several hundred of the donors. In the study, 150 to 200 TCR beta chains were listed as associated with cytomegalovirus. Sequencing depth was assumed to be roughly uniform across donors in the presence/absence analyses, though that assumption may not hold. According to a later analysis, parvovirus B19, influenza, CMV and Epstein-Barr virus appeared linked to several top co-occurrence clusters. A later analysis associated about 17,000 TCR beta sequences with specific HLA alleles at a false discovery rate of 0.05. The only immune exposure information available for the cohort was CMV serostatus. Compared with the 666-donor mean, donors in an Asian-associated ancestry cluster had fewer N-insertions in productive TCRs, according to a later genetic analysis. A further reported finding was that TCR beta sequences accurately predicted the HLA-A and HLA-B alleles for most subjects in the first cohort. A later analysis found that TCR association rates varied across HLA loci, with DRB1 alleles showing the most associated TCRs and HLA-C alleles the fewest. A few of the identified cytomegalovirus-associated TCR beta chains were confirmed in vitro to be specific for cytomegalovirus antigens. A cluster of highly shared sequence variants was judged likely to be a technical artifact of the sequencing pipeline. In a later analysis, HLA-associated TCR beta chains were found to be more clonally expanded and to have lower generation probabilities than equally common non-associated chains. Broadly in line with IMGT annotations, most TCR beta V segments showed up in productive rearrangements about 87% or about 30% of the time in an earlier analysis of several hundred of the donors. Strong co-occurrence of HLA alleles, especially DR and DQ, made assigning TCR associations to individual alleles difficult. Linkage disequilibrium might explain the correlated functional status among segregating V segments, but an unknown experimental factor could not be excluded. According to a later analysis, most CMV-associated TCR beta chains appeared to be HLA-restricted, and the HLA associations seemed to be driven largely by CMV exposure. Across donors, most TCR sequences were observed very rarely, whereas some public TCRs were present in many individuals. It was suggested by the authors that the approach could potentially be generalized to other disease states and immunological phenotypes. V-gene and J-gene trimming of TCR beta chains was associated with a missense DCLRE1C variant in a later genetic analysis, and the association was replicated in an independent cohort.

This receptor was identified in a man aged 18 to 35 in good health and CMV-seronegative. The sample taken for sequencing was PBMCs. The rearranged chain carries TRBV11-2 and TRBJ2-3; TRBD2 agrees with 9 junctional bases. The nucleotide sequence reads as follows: TGTGCCAGCAGCTTGCGCGGGGGGGACGCAGATACGCAGTATTTT. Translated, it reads CASSLRGGDADTQYF. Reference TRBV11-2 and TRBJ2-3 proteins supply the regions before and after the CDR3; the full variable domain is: EAGVAQSPRYKIIEKRQSVAFWCNPISGHATLYWYQQILGQGPKLLIQFQNNGVVDDSQLPKDRFSAERLKGVDSTLKIQPAKLEDSAVYLCASSLRGGDADTQYFGPGTRLTVL.